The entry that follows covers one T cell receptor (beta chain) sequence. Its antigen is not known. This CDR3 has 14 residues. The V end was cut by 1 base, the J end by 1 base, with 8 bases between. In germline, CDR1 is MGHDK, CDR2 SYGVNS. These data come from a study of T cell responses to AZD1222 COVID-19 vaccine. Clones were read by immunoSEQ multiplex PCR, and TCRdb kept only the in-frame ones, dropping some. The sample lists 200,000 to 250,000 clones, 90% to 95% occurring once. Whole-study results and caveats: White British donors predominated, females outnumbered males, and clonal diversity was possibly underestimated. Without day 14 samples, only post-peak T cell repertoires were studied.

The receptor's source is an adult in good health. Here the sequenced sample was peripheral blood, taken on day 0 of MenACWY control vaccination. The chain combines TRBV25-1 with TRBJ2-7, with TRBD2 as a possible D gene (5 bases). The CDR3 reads CASSEFGGSYEQYF. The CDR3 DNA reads TGTGCCAGCAGTGAATTTGGAGGTTCCTACGAGCAGTACTTC.